The TCR beta chain described here comes from a study of human T cells and chemical hapten exposure. This clonotype was recorded many times. TCRdb called the RACE reads again in MiXCR, with one record for every CDR3 protein. Found here are fewer than 45,000 distinct CDR3 sequences, roughly an eighth of them singletons; the top ten hold approximately 1.8%. Time point described: pre-sensitization, week 0. Described treatment: therapeutic diphenylcyclopropenone sensitization with weekly scalp DPC. Total RNA was extracted from unfractionated whole blood. Losses at the gene ends were 2 bases for V and 6 bases for J; bases not matched to a gene: 10. The germline V gene has CDR1 MNHEY and CDR2 SMNVEV (reference sequence). This CDR3 comprises 16 residues.

J is TRBJ1-5 and V is TRBV27, with 7 bases matching TRBD1. The specimen was whole blood, collected in connection with sensitization to the hapten diphenylcyclopropenone (DPC). The TCR originated in a woman aged 40 to 50 with alopecia areata. Some clones in this sample may be carry-over from other donors' samples. The DNA for the CDR3 is TGTGCCAGCAGTTTACTCGTGGCAGGGGGTTTTCAGCCCCAGCATTTT. Translating gives CASSLLVAGGFQPQHF.